This T cell receptor beta chain stems from a study of metastatic and nonmetastatic thyroid tumors. About the study: Repertoire comparison spanned blood and tumor or nodule tissue of malignant and benign thyroid patients. General study points: The reported finding was significantly higher TCR beta diversity in malignant thyroid tumors relative to benign nodules, in blood and tumor.

This clone was observed many times. Its antigen is still unknown. This CDR3 has 13 residues. Trimming removed 10 bases at V and 4 bases at J, with 14 bases between. Germline V CDR1 and CDR2: ENHRY, SYGVKD. TCRdb reassembled clones from the PCR reads with MiXCR. There are around 89,000 clones in the sample; more than 12% occur only once, and 3.6% lies in the top ten. Thyroid surgery was preceded by no treatment in any patient. The sequenced sample consisted of blood. V is TRBV10-3 and J is TRBJ1-3; a weak D match, TRBD1 (5 bases). The sequence came from a female donor with papillary thyroid cancer or a benign thyroid nodule (not recorded which). Some clones in this sample may be carry-over from other donors' samples. This CDR3 reads CATSGNEGNTIYF. CDR3 in DNA: TGTGCCACATCAGGGAATGAAGGAAACACCATATATTTT.